The 7 T cell receptor beta chains listed next were all sequenced from one sample in a study of T-cell memory formation after mild COVID-19. Each CDR3 protein gets one entry after TCRdb re-called the 5' RACE reads with MiXCR. In the table there are about 82,000 distinct CDR3 sequences, about 13% of which are singletons. Sequencing was performed on PBMCs or a T cell subset sorted from them (not recorded which). These TCRs come from an adult woman who had mild COVID-19 (a few samples of this study predate the infection). Cell type and time point are not known.

The chain joins TRBV12-3 or TRBV12-4 to TRBJ1-1; perhaps TRBD1 as D (5 bases). The CDR3 is 15 amino acids. V lost 2 bases to trimming and J lost 4 bases, with 14 bases between them. CDR3 DNA: TGTGCCAGCAGTTTAATGGGGGAGGGTAGCACTGAAGCTTTCTTT. It translates to CASSLMGEGSTEAFF.

CDR3 sequence (DNA): TGTGCCAGCAGCTTGGAGGGCGCGGGAATTGGGCAGTACTTC. Protein product: CASSLEGAGIGQYF. This sequence joins TRBV5-6 and TRBJ2-7; D is possibly TRBD2 (6 bases). V shed 0 bases and J shed 9 bases, with 16 bases lying between them. The CDR3 totals 14 residues. Per the germline V gene, CDR1 is SGHDT and CDR2 is YYEEEE.

The genes are TRBV7-9 and TRBJ1-2, with D uncertain. This CDR3 comprises 13 residues. V gave up 5 bases and J gave up 1 base, with 8 bases separating them. Germline values: CDR1 SEHNR, CDR2 FQNEAQ (reference sequence). CDR3 amino acids: CASSDSNNYGYTF. For the CDR3, the DNA is TGTGCCAGCAGCGACTCAAATAACTATGGCTACACCTTC.

CDR3 sequence: CASSFAGAPNQPQHF. The CDR3 DNA reads as TGTGCCAGCAGTTTTGCAGGGGCCCCCAATCAGCCCCAGCATTTT. The V and J genes are TRBV27 and TRBJ1-5; D is possibly TRBD1 (6 bases). The CDR3 runs to 15 residues. Trimming cost V 3 bases and J 3 bases, with 12 bases left between them. Germline V gene sequence: CDR1 MNHEY, CDR2 SMNVEV (reference sequence).

The J gene is TRBJ2-2, the V gene TRBV13; 11 positions match TRBD2. The CDR3 spans 21 residues. From germline, CDR1 is PRHDT and CDR2 FYEKMQ (reference sequence). The V segment lost 4 bases and the J segment 3 bases; nucleotides outside the gene matches: 19. The CDR3 bases are TGTGCCAGCAGCTCTGCTTCAAGAACTAGCGGGAGACCAGAAGACACCGGGGAGCTGTTTTTT. Translated: CASSSASRTSGRPEDTGELFF.

This clonotype turned up a few times. The chain couples TRBV20-1 to TRBJ2-7; 9 bases agree with TRBD2. The CDR3 covers 16 residues. CDR1 DFQATT and CDR2 SNEGSKA come from the germline V gene (reference sequence). V lost 0 bases and J lost 2; bases outside the gene matches: 8. CDR3 region: CSARDSSGDRPYEQYF. The CDR3 DNA is TGCAGTGCTAGAGATTCTAGCGGGGACCGACCCTACGAGCAGTACTTC.

This clonotype was counted a few times. The J gene is TRBJ1-6, the V gene TRBV27; unclear D gene. The CDR3 is 12 residues long. Germline-derived CDR1 and CDR2 are MNHEY and SMNVEV (reference sequence). V was cut by 4 bases and J by 8 bases, with 6 bases left in between. CDR3 DNA sequence: TGTGCCAGCAGTTCTCTCGATTCACCCCTCCACTTT. This sequence encodes CASSSLDSPLHF.